This entry lists 19 T cell receptor beta chains sequenced from one sample in a study of cytomegalovirus exposure and HLA in healthy donors. Primers: 60 Vbeta forward and 13 Jbeta reverse. The data were produced by immunoSEQ multiplex PCR, yet TCRdb's version contains in-frame clones alone and is incomplete. Of about 160,000 clones listed, roughly 76% were seen once; the top ten hold roughly 2%. Sequencing input: PBMCs. The receptors were gathered from a human donor in good health.

The genes are TRBV10-2 and TRBJ1-4; maybe TRBD1 (5 bases). Per germline, CDR1 WSHSY and CDR2 SAAADI. Between the trimmed V and J ends, which lost 3 bases and 8 bases, there was a span of 10 bases. The CDR3 is 13 amino acids. The CDR3 nucleotides are TGCGCCAGCAGTGATGGGGCTGGGGAAAAACTGTTTTTT. Translated, it gives CASSDGAGEKLFF.

V and J are TRBV7-6 and TRBJ2-3; 7 bases map to TRBD2. The trim removed 2 bases at V and 2 bases at J, leaving 7 bases unmatched. The CDR3 is 16 residues long. Germline CDR1 and CDR2: SGHVS and FNYEAQ. The CDR3 region is CASSLLGSGDTDTQYF. The CDR3 region has the DNA TGTGCCAGCAGCTTATTAGGCAGCGGGGACACAGATACGCAGTATTTT.

The chain has TRBV7-2 and TRBJ2-7; a weak D match, TRBD1 (6 bases). V was trimmed by 4 bases and J by 1 base, leaving 11 bases between them. CDR1 and CDR2 (germline): SGHTA, FQGNSA. The CDR3 runs to 14 residues. CDR3 in amino acids: CASSYRTESYEQYF. CDR3 in DNA: TGTGCCAGCAGCTATCGGACAGAGTCCTACGAGCAGTACTTC.

V is TRBV5-6 and J is TRBJ1-5; TRBD1 might be the D (6 bases). In germline, CDR1 is SGHDT, CDR2 YYEEEE. CDR3 length: 16 residues. V was clipped by 2 bases and J by 0 bases, with 12 bases between them. This chain's CDR3 is CASSFSQGISNQPQHF. CDR3 DNA sequence: TGTGCCAGCAGCTTCAGTCAGGGGATTAGCAATCAGCCCCAGCATTTT.

V gene TRBV4-1 combines with J gene TRBJ2-2; 8 bases match TRBD2. The CDR3 runs to 15 residues. Germline V lookup: CDR1 MGHRA, CDR2 YSYEKL. The junction had 7 bases not matched to a gene; V was cut back by 4 bases and J by 6 bases. CDR3 in DNA: TGCGCCAGCAGCCGGACGGGGGGGCCTGCCGGGGAGCTGTTTTTT. Translated: CASSRTGGPAGELFF.

V and J are TRBV5-6 and TRBJ1-1; D is unclear. Germline values: CDR1 SGHDT, CDR2 YYEEEE. There are 14 residues in the CDR3. V lost 0 bases and J 2 bases, leaving 8 bases between the germline ends. This CDR3 reads CASSLGVSNTEAFF. The CDR3 nucleotides read TGTGCCAGCAGCTTGGGAGTGTCTAACACTGAAGCTTTCTTT.

This chain links TRBV4-1 with TRBJ2-2; a weak D match, TRBD2 (6 bases). CDR3 size: 16 residues. CDR1 and CDR2 (germline): MGHRA, YSYEKL. Trimming stripped 1 base from V and 4 bases from J, with 13 bases between. CDR3 in amino acids: CASSQGRGGGTGELFF. CDR3 DNA: TGCGCCAGCAGCCAAGGGCGGGGAGGCGGCACCGGGGAGCTGTTTTTT.

This clone showed up just a few times. The chain employs TRBV6-5 and TRBJ1-2; the match to TRBD1 covers 7 bases. After removal of 6 bases from V and 8 bases from J, the junction contained 9 bases not matched to a gene. The CDR3 sequence is 13 residues long. Germline loops: CDR1 MNHEY, CDR2 SVGAGI. The CDR3 nucleotides are TGTGCCAGCAGCCCGACAGGGCAGCGAGGCTACACCTTC. This encodes CASSPTGQRGYTF.

The V call is TRBV15, the J call TRBJ2-1; 7 bases agree with TRBD2. Germline V gene data show CDR1 as LNHNV and CDR2 as YYDKDF (reference sequence). The CDR3 totals 13 residues. Trimming removed 8 bases from V and 0 bases from J; junction bases left unmatched: 1. This CDR3 reads CATSGGSYNEQFF. Written as DNA, the CDR3 is TGTGCCACCTCGGGGGGCTCCTACAATGAGCAGTTCTTC.

The rearrangement links TRBV7-8 to TRBJ2-7, with D uncertain. This CDR3 has 13 residues. Trimming stripped 3 bases from V and 1 base from J, with 7 bases between. Per the germline V gene, CDR1 is SGHVS and CDR2 is FQNEAQ. The CDR3 protein is CASSLASSYEQYF. The DNA for the CDR3 is TGTGCCAGCAGCTTGGCCAGTTCCTACGAGCAGTACTTC. The whole variable domain, filled in from reference TRBV7-8 and TRBJ2-7, reads GAGVSQSPRYKVAKRGQDVALRCDPISGHVSLFWYQQALGQGPEFLTYFQNEAQLDKSGLPSDRFFAERPEGSVSTLKIQRTQQEDSAVYLCASSLASSYEQYFGPGTRLTVT.

The chain joins TRBV2 to TRBJ2-7, with 8 positions matching TRBD1. The CDR3 is 13 amino acids. The V and J ends lost 9 bases and 1 base, in that order; junction bases with no gene match: 5. Germline V lookup: CDR1 SNHLY, CDR2 FYNNEI. CDR3 nucleotides: TGTGCCAGTCTCAGGACAGGGTCCTACGAGCAGTACTTC. Translation: CASLRTGSYEQYF.

The rearrangement uses TRBV2 and TRBJ1-1, with D possibly TRBD1 on 6 matching bases. The germline V gene encodes CDR1 SNHLY and CDR2 FYNNEI. Between the trimmed V and J ends, which lost 1 base and 4 bases, there was a span of 10 bases. There are 14 residues in the CDR3. CDR3 nucleotide sequence: TGTGCCAGCAGTGAAGACATAGGGGGCACTGAAGCTTTCTTT. Translating gives CASSEDIGGTEAFF.

This chain links TRBV4-1 with TRBJ1-2, with 10 bases that match TRBD1. The CDR3 spans 16 residues. V lost 0 bases to trimming and J lost 6 bases; unmatched junction nucleotides: 7. The germline CDR1 and CDR2 sequences are MGHRA and YSYEKL. The chain's CDR3 is CASSQDTGQGVDGYTF. CDR3 bases: TGCGCCAGCAGCCAAGATACAGGACAGGGGGTTGATGGCTACACCTTC.

The genes are TRBV6-1 and TRBJ2-2; the match to TRBD2 covers 7 bases. This CDR3 has 14 amino acids. From germline, CDR1 is MNHNS and CDR2 SASEGT. Trimming at V came to 4 bases and at J to 4 bases, leaving 3 bases not matched to a gene. CDR3 bases: TGTGCCAGCAGTGCTCGCGGGGGCACCGGGGAGCTGTTTTTT. It codes for CASSARGGTGELFF.

This clone was seen just once. V is TRBV6-1 and J is TRBJ1-5, with 8 bases matching TRBD1. From germline, CDR1 is MNHNS and CDR2 SASEGT. This CDR3 has 15 amino acids. With V trimmed by 0 bases and J by 7 bases, 5 bases remained unmatched. The CDR3 coding sequence is TGTGCCAGCAGTGAAGCAGACAGGGGAGAACAGCCCCAGCATTTT. The encoded protein is CASSEADRGEQPQHF.

The chain has TRBV2 and TRBJ2-5; the D is unclear. Trimming removed 0 bases at V and 4 bases at J, with 9 bases between. The CDR3 runs 14 residues. CDR1 is SNHLY, CDR2 FYNNEI, per germline. CDR3 DNA sequence: TGTGCCAGCAGTGAAGCTAATAGCAGAGAGACCCAGTACTTC. The encoded protein is CASSEANSRETQYF.

CDR3 sequence (DNA): TGTGCCAGCAGCTTAGGCGGGCTACGGAATGAAAAACTGTTTTTT. This sequence encodes CASSLGGLRNEKLFF. The chain uses TRBV11-3 and TRBJ1-4, with D uncertain. V lost 1 base, J lost 5 bases, and 11 bases lay in between. The CDR3 loop spans 15 amino acids. The germline CDR1 and CDR2 sequences are SGHNT and YENEEA.

This clone has just a few counts. The J gene is TRBJ2-7, the V gene TRBV2; D unclear. V lost 4 bases to trimming and J lost 2 bases, with 12 bases between them. This CDR3 is 14 amino acids long. CDR1 is SNHLY and CDR2 is FYNNEI in the germline V gene. CDR3 DNA sequence: TGTGCCAGCAGTGGTCTCAGGAACACCTACGAGCAGTACTTC. This codes for CASSGLRNTYEQYF.

The V gene is TRBV5-6, the J gene TRBJ1-6; the match to TRBD1 covers 7 bases. Trimming cost V 4 bases and J 0 bases; bases outside gene matches: 4. The V gene's germline CDR1 is SGHDT and CDR2 YYEEEE. The CDR3 has 16 residues. CDR3 coding DNA: TGTGCCAGCAGCCGCGACAGGGACTCCTATAATTCACCCCTCCACTTT. As protein: CASSRDRDSYNSPLHF. Variable domain in full (rest from reference TRBV5-6 and TRBJ1-6): DAGVTQSPTHLIKTRGQQVTLRCSPKSGHDTVSWYQQALGQGPQFIFQYYEEEERQRGNFPDRFSGHQFPNYSSELNVNALLLGDSALYLCASSRDRDSYNSPLHFGNGTRLTVT.